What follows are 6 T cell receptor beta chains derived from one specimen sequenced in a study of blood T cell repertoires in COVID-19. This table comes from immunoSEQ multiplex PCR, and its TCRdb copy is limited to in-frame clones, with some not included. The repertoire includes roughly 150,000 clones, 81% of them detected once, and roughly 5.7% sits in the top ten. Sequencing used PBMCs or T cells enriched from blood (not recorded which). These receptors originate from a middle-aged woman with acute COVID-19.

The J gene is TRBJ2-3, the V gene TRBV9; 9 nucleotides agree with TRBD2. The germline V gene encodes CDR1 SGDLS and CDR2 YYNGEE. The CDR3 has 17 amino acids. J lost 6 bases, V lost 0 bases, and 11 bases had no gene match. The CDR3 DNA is TGTGCCAGCAGCGTAGCCAGCGGGAGGACCTCCCCCGATACGCAGTATTTT. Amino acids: CASSVASGRTSPDTQYF.

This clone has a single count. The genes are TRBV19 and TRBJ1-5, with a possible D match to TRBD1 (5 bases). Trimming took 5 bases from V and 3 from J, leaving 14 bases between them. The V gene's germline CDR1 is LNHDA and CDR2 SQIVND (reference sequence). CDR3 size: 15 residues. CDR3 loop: CASSAPGLPNQPQHF. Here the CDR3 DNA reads TGTGCCAGTAGTGCCCCGGGACTCCCCAATCAGCCCCAGCATTTT.

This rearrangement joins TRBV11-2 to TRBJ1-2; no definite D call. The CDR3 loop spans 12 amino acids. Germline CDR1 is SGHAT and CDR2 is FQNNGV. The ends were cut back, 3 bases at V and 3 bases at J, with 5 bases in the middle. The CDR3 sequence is CASSFGDYGYTF. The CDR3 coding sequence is TGTGCCAGCAGCTTTGGAGACTATGGCTACACCTTC.

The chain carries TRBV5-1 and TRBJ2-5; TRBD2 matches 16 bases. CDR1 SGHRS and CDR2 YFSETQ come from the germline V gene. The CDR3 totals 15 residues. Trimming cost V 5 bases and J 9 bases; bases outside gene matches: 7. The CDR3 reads CASSLGLAGGPAQYF. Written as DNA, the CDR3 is TGCGCCAGCAGTCTGGGACTAGCGGGAGGGCCAGCCCAGTACTTC.

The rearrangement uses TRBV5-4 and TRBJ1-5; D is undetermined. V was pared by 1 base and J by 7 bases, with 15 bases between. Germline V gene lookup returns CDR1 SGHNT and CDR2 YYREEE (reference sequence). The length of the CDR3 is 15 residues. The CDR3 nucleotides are TGTGCCAGCAGCTTGAGTCCCCAAATGGGCCAGCCCCAGCATTTT. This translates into CASSLSPQMGQPQHF.

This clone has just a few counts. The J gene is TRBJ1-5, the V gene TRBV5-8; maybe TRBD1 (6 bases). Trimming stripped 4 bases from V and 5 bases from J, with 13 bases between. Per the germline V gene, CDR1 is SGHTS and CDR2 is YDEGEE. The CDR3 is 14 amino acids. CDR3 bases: TGTGCCAGCAGCCGGGACATGGGGTATCAGCCCCAGCATTTT. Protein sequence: CASSRDMGYQPQHF.